Listed here is a single T cell receptor beta chain. Its specific antigen is unknown. Base qualities are not recorded, but no much larger clone differs from it by a single base. The CDR3, from cysteine to phenylalanine, totals 15 residues. The retained sequence is limited to the CDR3, 45 bases, with the frame set at the first base. As encoded in the germline V gene, CDR1 is SGHRS while CDR2 is YFSETQ. V gives up 1 base and J gives up 2 bases, and the segment between their germline ends measures 12 bases. This entry belongs to a study of early stage breast cancer tumors (dated by TCRdb to about 2017). The study in broad terms: Of the roughly 15 invasive breast tumors, about a dozen were found to be estrogen receptor-positive, progesterone receptor-positive and HER2-negative. Most of the 12 ER+/PR+/HER2- tumors were invasive ductal carcinomas, while the other four were invasive lobular carcinomas. On average, each sample got approximately 9.8-fold read coverage. Across all samples, some 2.8 million templates representing 1,097,674 unique clonotypes were detected.

The study profiled bulk TCR beta-chain repertoires in matched peripheral blood, tumor and adjacent normal breast tissue taken from some 17 patients with early-stage breast cancer. Before surgery, whole blood (roughly 4.5-11 mL) was collected into EDTA tubes and processed within 2 hours. Peripheral blood mononuclear cells were isolated by Ficoll-Paque centrifugation in SepMate-50 tubes. PBMCs were cryopreserved in aliquots of roughly 1.8 to 4.5 million cells in about 90% FBS with around 10% DMSO and kept in liquid nitrogen. The Qiagen AllPrep DNA/RNA Mini kit was used to extract genomic DNA. Two independent genomic DNA replicates were amplified for each sample, with approximately 0.5 ug used for blood and around 1.5 ug for tumor or normal breast. Following the manufacturer's instructions, the ImmunoSeq Intro kit was used to carry out TCRB sequencing on genomic DNA. Multiplex PCR ran 31 cycles with proprietary primers and spike-in control sequences for absolute quantification. Single-end 150-bp reads were used to sequence an 87-bp fragment covering the CDR3 and the flanking V and J genes. Seven samples, each with two replicates, were multiplexed per lane of an Illumina MiSeq using version 3.0 chemistry. Per the original workflow: The vendor's proprietary pipeline handled the raw data processing, merging both replicates into a single result for each sample. Productive rearrangements sharing the V-gene family, CDR3 amino acid sequence and J-gene segment were defined as clonotypes. To compute clonality, the normalized Shannon entropy (Pielou evenness) of TCRB abundances was subtracted from 1. T cell density was estimated as total templates divided by the number of input cells, with the number of input cells inferred from the DNA input amount. Recon with default parameters was used to estimate total repertoire diversity and clonality. A clonotype counted as tumor-enriched if its abundance in tumor exceeded 0.1% and was at least 32-fold higher than its abundance in normal breast. TCRdb stores this immuneACCESS table with in-frame sequences only. Part of the clones is absent; in the studies checked, under half of the shortfall reflects unresolved V genes, and no reason is known for the rest. V and J calls and clone size are those listed in that table; D and trimming were worked out from the DNA. For this sample there are approximately 75,000 clones; about 85% appear just once. 4.7% of the sample lies in the top ten.

The paper as a whole reports these results and caveats: Because the cohort was small, a breakdown by tumor subtype could not be done. About 2.5-fold higher T cell density and higher clonality were observed in tumors than in adjacent normal breast tissue. Enriched TCRB sequences shared across patients were found to be mostly commonly generated sequences that were unlikely to play an important role in the tumor microenvironment. Chain pairing and functional markers such as CD4, CD8 and FOXP3 were missed by bulk genomic DNA sequencing of unsorted cells. Repertoires from blood resembled normal breast more closely than tumor, and using blood as a reference for each tissue separated tumor from normal in about 90% of the 16 patients.

The rearrangement joined TRBV5-1 to TRBJ1-1; a confident D gene designation cannot be given. The receptor comes from a middle-aged person with breast cancer. The sample taken for sequencing was blood. CDR3 region: CASSLNQDKNTEAFF. The sequenced DNA is TGCGCCAGCAGCTTGAACCAGGATAAAAACACTGAAGCTTTCTTT.